This T cell receptor beta chain comes out of a study of shared clonotypes between healthy human individuals. The wider study: Each donor's CD4 naive and CD4 memory cells filled three plates apiece, CD8 naive two, and CD8 memory one.

Turning to this clone: The antigen is undetermined.

Some clones are missing from TCRdb's copy, which holds only in-frame ones; the method was immunoSEQ multiplex PCR. The profile shows 300,000 to 400,000 clones, 74% of them singletons. The donors, all of them Caucasian adults, lived in Nashville, Tennessee. This CDR3 is built from 16 residues. Per the germline V gene, CDR1 is LNHNV and CDR2 is YYDKDF (reference sequence). V dropped 0 bases and J dropped 6; count of bases not matched to a gene: 7. Broader study findings: Across four donors, naive CD4 shared about 5%, naive CD8 more than 3%, memory CD4 about 2.5%, memory CD8 0.35% to 0.5%.

The receptor was isolated from a man aged 30 to 39 in good health. Sequenced input: memory CD4+ T cells sorted from blood. Regarding subset: CD45RA-negative fraction. The genes are TRBV15 and TRBJ1-5; 8 bases agree with TRBD1. The chain's CDR3 is CATSRDWGQEGQPQHF. For the CDR3, the DNA is TGTGCCACCAGCAGAGATTGGGGACAGGAGGGTCAGCCCCAGCATTTT.